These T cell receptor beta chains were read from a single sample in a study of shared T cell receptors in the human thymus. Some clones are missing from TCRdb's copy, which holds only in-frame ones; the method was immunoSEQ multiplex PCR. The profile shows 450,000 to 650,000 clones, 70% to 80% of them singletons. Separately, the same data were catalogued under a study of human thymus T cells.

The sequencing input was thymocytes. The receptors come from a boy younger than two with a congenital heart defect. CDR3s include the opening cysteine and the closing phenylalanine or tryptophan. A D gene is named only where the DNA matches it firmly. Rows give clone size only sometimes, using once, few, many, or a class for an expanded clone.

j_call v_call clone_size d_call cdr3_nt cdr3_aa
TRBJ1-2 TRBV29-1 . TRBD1 TGCAGCGTTCTGACAGGGGACGACTATGGCTACACCTTC CSVLTGDDYGYTF
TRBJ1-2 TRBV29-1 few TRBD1 TGCAGCGCCAGAACCGGGACAGGGGGGTTGGCTAACTATGGCTACACCTTC CSARTGTGGLANYGYTF
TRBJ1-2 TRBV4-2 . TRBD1 TGTGCCAGCAGCCAAGAAAAAAGAGGGGCAGGGGGGCTTGAGGCGGTCTACACCTTC CASSQEKRGAGGLEAVYTF
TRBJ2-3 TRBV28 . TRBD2 TGTGCCAGCTTGATAGCGGGCAGACCTGGGGATACGCAGTATTTT CASLIAGRPGDTQYF
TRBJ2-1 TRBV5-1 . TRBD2 TGCGCCAGCAGCGGGACGGGTTGCGGGAGAACCATCAATGAGCAGTTCTTC CASSGTGCGRTINEQFF
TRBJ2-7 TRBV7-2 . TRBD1 TGTGCCAGCAGCTTAGCGCGGTCAGACAGACAGGGCCCCTACGAGCAGTACTTC CASSLARSDRQGPYEQYF
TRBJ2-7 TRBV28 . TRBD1 TGTGCCAGCAGTTTTAGGGGTCGGGACAGGGTTACTTGCGAGCAGTACTTC CASSFRGRDRVTCEQYF
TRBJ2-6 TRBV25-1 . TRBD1 TGTGCCAGCAGTGAAGTCAGGGGGAGCTCTGGGGCCAACGTCCTGACTTTC CASSEVRGSSGANVLTF
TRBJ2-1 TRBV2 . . TGTGCCAGCAGGCAGGGGAACTTGACAGGAGAGCAGTTCTTC CASRQGNLTGEQFF
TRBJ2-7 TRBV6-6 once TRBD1 TGTGCCAGCCGTTTCCGGGACAGGGGGTTCGAGCAGTACTTC CASRFRDRGFEQYF
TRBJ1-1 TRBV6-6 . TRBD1 TGTGCCAGCAGTAGACAGGGCAGGAACACTGAAGCTTTCTTT CASSRQGRNTEAFF
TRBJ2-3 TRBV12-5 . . TGTGCTAGTGGTTACTTAGAAGTCTCAGATACGCAGTATTTT CASGYLEVSDTQYF
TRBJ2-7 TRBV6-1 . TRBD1 TGTGCCAGCAGTGAAAGGGAGCAGGGGGCGCGCGAGCAGTACTTC CASSEREQGAREQYF
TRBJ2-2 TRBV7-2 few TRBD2 TGTGCCAGCAGCTTAATCGGCGGGAGATCGGACACCGGGGAGCTGTTTTTT CASSLIGGRSDTGELFF
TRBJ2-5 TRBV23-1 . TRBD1 TGCGCCAGCAGTCCCCCACAGGGGGCGTACCAAGAGACCCAGTACTTC CASSPPQGAYQETQYF
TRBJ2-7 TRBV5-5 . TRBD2 TGTGCCAGCAGCTTGACTAGCGGGATTTACGAGCAGTACTTC CASSLTSGIYEQYF
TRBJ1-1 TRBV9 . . TGTGCCAGCAGCGATCCGGTTATGAACACTGAAGCTTTCTTT CASSDPVMNTEAFF
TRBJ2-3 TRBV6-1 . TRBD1 TGTGCCAGCAGTGAGCCCACGACAGGGGTTTTTGCAGATACGCAGTATTTT CASSEPTTGVFADTQYF
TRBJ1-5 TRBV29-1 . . TGCAGCGTCCTCATGGGACCGCCTGGCCGGGGGTCCGATCAGCCCCAGCATTTT CSVLMGPPGRGSDQPQHF
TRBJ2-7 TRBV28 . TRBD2 TGTGCCAGCAGTTCTCCGGGACTAGCGGGAATAGGCTCCTACGAGCAGTACTTC CASSSPGLAGIGSYEQYF
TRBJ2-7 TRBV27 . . TGTGCCAGCGCTGGGGGCCTGAGCTCCTACGAGCAGTACTTC CASAGGLSSYEQYF
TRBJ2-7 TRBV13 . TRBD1 TGTGCCAGCAGCTCGGGACAGGGGGGGAACTACGAGCAGTACTTC CASSSGQGGNYEQYF
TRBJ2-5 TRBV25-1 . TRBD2 TGTGCCAGCAGTGTACTAGCGGGGAAAGAGACCCAGTACTTC CASSVLAGKETQYF
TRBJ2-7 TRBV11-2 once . TGTGCCAGCAGCTTAAGGTTCGGGAAAAACTACGAGCAGTACTTC CASSLRFGKNYEQYF
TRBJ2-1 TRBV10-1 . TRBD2 TGCGCCAGCAGTGAGAGCGGGGCCCCCCGGCGGGGGTCCTACAATGAGCAGTTCTTC CASSESGAPRRGSYNEQFF
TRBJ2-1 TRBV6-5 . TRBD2 TGTGCCAGCGGCACTAGCGTGGGGGATGAGCAGTTCTTC CASGTSVGDEQFF
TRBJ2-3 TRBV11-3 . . TGTGCCAGCAGCTTGGGGCCTAGCACAGATACGCAGTATTTT CASSLGPSTDTQYF
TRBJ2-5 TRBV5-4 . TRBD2 TGTGCCAGCAGCTGGGTAGCGGGAGGGCCGGGTGAGACCCAGTACTTC CASSWVAGGPGETQYF
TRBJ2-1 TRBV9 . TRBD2 TGTGCCAGCAGCGTACGGGGGGGAAGCTCCTACAATGAGCAGTTCTTC CASSVRGGSSYNEQFF
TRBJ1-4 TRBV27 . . TGTGCCAGCAGTTCCCAAACGGGTTATAATGAAAAACTGTTTTTT CASSSQTGYNEKLFF
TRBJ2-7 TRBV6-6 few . TGTGCCAGCAGACACCTGGACGAGCAGTACTTC CASRHLDEQYF
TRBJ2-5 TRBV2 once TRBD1 TGTGCCAGCAGGAACAGGGGGCGCAGGCAGACCCAGTACTTC CASRNRGRRQTQYF
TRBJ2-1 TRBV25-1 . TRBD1 TGTGCCAGCAGCCAGGACAGGGGGCCGCGCAATGAGCAGTTCTTC CASSQDRGPRNEQFF
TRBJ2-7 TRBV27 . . TGTGCCAGCAGTGGCCACGGGGTGGGGGCACGGGACGACGAGCAGTACTTC CASSGHGVGARDDEQYF
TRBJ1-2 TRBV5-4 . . TGTGCCAGCAGTGGGCCGTATGGCTACACCTTC CASSGPYGYTF
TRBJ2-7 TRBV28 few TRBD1 TGTGCCAGCAGGGCCTCAGGACAGGGCCCTTACGAGCAGTACTTC CASRASGQGPYEQYF
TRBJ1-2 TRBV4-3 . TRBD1 TGCGCCAGCAGCCAGCCCGACAGGGGGCATGGCTACACCTTC CASSQPDRGHGYTF
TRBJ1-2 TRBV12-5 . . TGTGCTAGTGGTCACCAGGGAGGTGGAGGTGGCTACACCTTC CASGHQGGGGGYTF
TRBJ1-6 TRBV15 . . TGTGCCACCAGCAGAGGCCCTGACGGGTTAGACGTATCCCTCCACTTT CATSRGPDGLDVSLHF
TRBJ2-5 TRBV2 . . TGTGCCAGCAGTGTATTGGGGAGCCAAGAGACCCAGTACTTC CASSVLGSQETQYF
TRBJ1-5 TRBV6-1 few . TGTGCCAGCAGTTTCGGGGGAAATCAGCCCCAGCATTTT CASSFGGNQPQHF
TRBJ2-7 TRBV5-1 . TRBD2 TGCGCCAGCAGCTTGGGAGGGACTAGCGGCGCCCACGAGCAGTACTTC CASSLGGTSGAHEQYF
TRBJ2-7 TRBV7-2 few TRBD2 TGTGCCAGCAGCCCCGTCCTAGCGGGAGGGCCGGGGGAGCAGTACTTC CASSPVLAGGPGEQYF
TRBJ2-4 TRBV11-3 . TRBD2 TGTGCCAGCAGCTCTAGCGGGATCCTCTCTGAAGCCAAAAACATTCAGTACTTC CASSSSGILSEAKNIQYF
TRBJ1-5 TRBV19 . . TGTGCCAGTAGTAACGACATGCAGCCCCAGCATTTT CASSNDMQPQHF
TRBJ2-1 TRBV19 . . TGTGCCAGCCGTAGCGGATCCCAGTATGAGCAGTTCTTC CASRSGSQYEQFF
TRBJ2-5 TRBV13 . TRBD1 TGTGCCAGCAGCCACAACAGGGGGCAAGAGACCCAGTACTTC CASSHNRGQETQYF
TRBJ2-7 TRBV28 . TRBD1 TGTGCCAGCGCCATCCGGGACAGTGCCTACGAGCAGTACTTC CASAIRDSAYEQYF
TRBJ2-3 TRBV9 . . TGTGCCAGCAGCGCAGACCGCAGGGTTGGCACAGATACGCAGTATTTT CASSADRRVGTDTQYF
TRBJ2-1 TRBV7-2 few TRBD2 TGTGCCAGCAGCTTACCCTTTATAACGGGAGGGCCCGAGTTCTTC CASSLPFITGGPEFF
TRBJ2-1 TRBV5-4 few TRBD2 TGTGCCAGCAGACCGAGCGGGAGGGCTCGCAATGAGCAGTTCTTC CASRPSGRARNEQFF
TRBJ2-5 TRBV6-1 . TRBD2 TGTGCCAGCCTTATTCCCCCGGGAGGGAAAGAGACCCAGTACTTC CASLIPPGGKETQYF
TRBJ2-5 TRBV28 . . TGTGCCAGCAGTGTGACTAGTTTACGGGAAGAGACCCAGTACTTC CASSVTSLREETQYF
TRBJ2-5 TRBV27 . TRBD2 TGTGCCAGCGCGGGGGGAGCGTCTCAAGAGACCCAGTACTTC CASAGGASQETQYF
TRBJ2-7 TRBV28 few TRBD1 TGTGCCAGCAGTACAGGGGGTTACTACGAGCAGTACTTC CASSTGGYYEQYF